These 30 T cell receptor beta chains were all obtained from the same sample, sequenced in a study of OX40 agonist ivuxolimab in advanced cancers. Some clones are missing from TCRdb's copy, which holds only in-frame ones; the method was immunoSEQ multiplex PCR. The sample consists of 55,000 to 85,000 clones, about 83% of them appearing once. Sequencing used CD4+ or CD8+ T cells sorted from blood, obtained in a trial of the OX40 agonist ivuxolimab. These receptors were taken from an adult with an advanced solid tumor such as melanoma, head and neck, liver or kidney cancer.

The V gene is TRBV6-6, the J gene TRBJ2-7; the D gene is possibly TRBD1 (6 bases). V was clipped by 8 bases and J by 0 bases, with 20 bases between them. Germline assignment: CDR1 MNHNY and CDR2 SVGAGI (reference sequence). The CDR3 totals 16 residues. CDR3 sequence (DNA): TGTGCCAGCGAATTACTCCCAGGGGACAACTCCTACGAGCAGTACTTC. Translated: CASELLPGDNSYEQYF.

V usage is TRBV6-1 and J usage is TRBJ1-1; D not resolved. CDR1 and CDR2 from the germline V gene are MNHNS and SASEGT. The length of the CDR3 is 13 residues. V shed 9 bases and J shed 6 bases, with 17 bases lying between them. The CDR3 sequence is CASLKPSGAEAFF. Here the CDR3 DNA reads TGTGCCAGTCTAAAGCCCTCGGGCGCTGAAGCTTTCTTT.

The CDR3 coding sequence is TGTGCCAGCAGCGGTCCGGCTAGCGGGGGGGCCTACGAGCAGTACTTC. This translates into CASSGPASGGAYEQYF. The rearrangement uses TRBV5-6 and TRBJ2-7; 12 bases line up with TRBD2. This CDR3 is built from 16 residues. V shed 4 bases, J shed 2 bases, and the junction held 7 bases outside the gene matches. Germline-derived CDR1 and CDR2 are SGHDT and YYEEEE.

V is TRBV18 and J is TRBJ1-3; D is ambiguous. V was cut by 2 bases and J by 0 bases, with 5 bases left in between. There are 14 residues in the CDR3. CDR1 is KGHSH, CDR2 LQKENI, per germline. This CDR3 reads CASSPSDSGNTIYF. The CDR3 coding sequence is TGTGCCAGCTCACCATCTGACTCTGGAAACACCATATATTTT.

The chain joins TRBV9 to TRBJ2-5; D is perhaps TRBD1 (6 bases). CDR1 and CDR2 from the germline V gene are SGDLS and YYNGEE. This CDR3 comprises 14 residues. V was clipped by 4 bases and J by 0 bases, with 10 bases between them. The CDR3 DNA reads as TGTGCCAGCAGCTTCGGGACATACCAAGAGACCCAGTACTTC. Its translation: CASSFGTYQETQYF.

The gene calls are TRBV7-2 and TRBJ1-5; D perhaps matches TRBD1 (5 bases). Germline CDR1 and CDR2: SGHTA and FQGNSA. This CDR3 has 13 residues. The V gene lost 4 bases and the J gene lost 6 bases, with 10 bases spanning the gap. The chain's CDR3 is CASSWDLLQPQHF. The CDR3 DNA reads TGTGCCAGCAGCTGGGACCTCCTTCAGCCCCAGCATTTT.

This clone was observed a few times. The chain uses TRBV5-6 and TRBJ1-5; D gene unclear. CDR1 SGHDT and CDR2 YYEEEE come from the germline V gene. The CDR3 is made up of 14 amino acids. Trimming pared 1 base from V and 4 bases from J, leaving 9 bases between. The CDR3 loop reads CASSLRVPNQPQHF. CDR3 bases: TGTGCCAGCAGCTTGCGGGTCCCGAATCAGCCCCAGCATTTT.

V and J are TRBV5-6 and TRBJ2-2; 8 bases match TRBD2. This CDR3 is built from 16 residues. Germline V CDR1 and CDR2: SGHDT, YYEEEE. The V gene end was trimmed by 0 bases and the J gene end by 6 bases; junction bases not matched to a gene: 7. This CDR3 reads CASSLVGGGKSGELFF. The CDR3 nucleotides read TGTGCCAGCAGCTTGGTTGGCGGGGGGAAATCCGGGGAGCTGTTTTTT.

V gene TRBV27 combines with J gene TRBJ2-6, with a tentative D call TRBD1 (5 bases). Trimming left V 9 bases short and J 3 bases short, with 12 bases between. Germline CDR1 is MNHEY and CDR2 is SMNVEV (reference sequence). CDR3 length equals 14 residues. The CDR3 region has the DNA TGTGCCAGTTCCAGGGAAGGTGGGGCCAACGTCCTGACTTTC. Protein sequence: CASSREGGANVLTF.

The chain links TRBV4-2 to TRBJ1-6; unclear D gene. Germline V CDR1 and CDR2: LGHNA, YNFKEQ. Trimming shortened V by 1 base and J by 7 bases, and 8 bases separated the two germline ends. CDR3 length equals 14 residues. The CDR3 region is CASSQGGSNSPLHF. The DNA of the CDR3 is TGTGCCAGCAGCCAAGGCGGCAGCAATTCACCCCTCCACTTT.

This clone has just one count. The genes are TRBV25-1 and TRBJ2-7, with D perhaps TRBD1 (6 bases). The CDR3 is 14 residues long. The V gene's germline CDR1 is MGHDK and CDR2 SYGVNS. Trimming took 3 bases from V and 5 from J, leaving 14 bases between them. CDR3 nucleotide sequence: TGTGCCAGCAGTGAGCCACAGGGTTTCAACGAGCAGTACTTC. Its protein product is CASSEPQGFNEQYF.

The chain recombines TRBV6-1 with TRBJ2-1; D call uncertain. Germline loops: CDR1 MNHNS, CDR2 SASEGT. The CDR3 loop spans 12 amino acids. Trimming removed 5 bases from V and 7 bases from J, with 9 bases in between. This chain's CDR3 is CASSTLVNEQFF. The DNA of the CDR3 is TGTGCCAGCAGTACCCTGGTTAATGAGCAGTTCTTC.

J is TRBJ2-7 and V is TRBV6-1; 9 bases align to TRBD1. Trimming cost V 6 bases and J 2 bases; bases outside gene matches: 8. The CDR3 extends over 15 amino acids. Germline loops: CDR1 MNHNS, CDR2 SASEGT. The chain's CDR3 is CASRARDRVPYEQYF. In DNA form, the CDR3 reads TGTGCCAGCAGAGCCCGGGACAGGGTTCCCTACGAGCAGTACTTC.

V and J are TRBV18 and TRBJ1-1; tentative D call: TRBD1 (6 bases). V lost 3 bases and J 6 bases, leaving 14 bases between the germline ends. The germline gives CDR1 KGHSH, CDR2 LQKENI. There are 14 residues in the CDR3. CDR3 amino acids: CASSPDQQGSEAFF. The CDR3 region has the DNA TGTGCCAGCTCACCTGATCAACAGGGATCTGAAGCTTTCTTT.

In this sample, this clone turned up once. The V gene is TRBV29-1, the J gene TRBJ1-4; D unclear. Trimming cost V 6 bases and J 5 bases, with 7 bases left between them. Germline V gene data show CDR1 as SQVTM and CDR2 as ANQGSEA. CDR3 length: 11 residues. The chain's CDR3 is CSVTLNEKLFF. The CDR3 region has the DNA TGCAGCGTGACACTCAATGAAAAACTGTTTTTT.

The rearrangement joins TRBV6-1 to TRBJ2-1; D call uncertain. Germline CDR1 is MNHNS and CDR2 is SASEGT. The CDR3 contains 14 residues. Trimming stripped 7 bases from V and 7 bases from J, with 17 bases between. Here the CDR3 DNA reads TGTGCCAGCACCCAAAGTGTGACGGTGAATGAGCAGTTCTTC. Its protein is CASTQSVTVNEQFF.

The chain employs TRBV5-5 and TRBJ2-7; D is possibly TRBD1 (6 bases). Germline V gene lookup returns CDR1 SGHKS and CDR2 YYEKEE (reference sequence). The V end was cut by 4 bases, the J end by 0 bases, with 11 bases between. There are 14 residues in the CDR3. The CDR3 nucleotides are TGTGCCAGCAGCCCAACAGGGAGCTCCTACGAGCAGTACTTC. Translating it yields CASSPTGSSYEQYF.

The genes are TRBV6-5 and TRBJ2-7; tentatively, D is TRBD2 (5 bases). V lost 2 bases and J lost 3, with 8 bases in between. This CDR3 has 13 amino acids. CDR1 is MNHEY and CDR2 is SVGAGI in the germline V gene. The CDR3 here is CASSYSRGYEQYF. CDR3 coding DNA: TGTGCCAGCAGTTACAGCCGGGGCTACGAGCAGTACTTC.

This clone appeared once. V usage is TRBV6-6 and J usage is TRBJ1-5; TRBD1 is a possible D gene (5 bases). The CDR3 spans 14 residues. Trimming took 7 bases from V and 6 from J, leaving 16 bases between them. The germline V gene has CDR1 MNHNY and CDR2 SVGAGI (reference sequence). Here the CDR3 DNA reads TGTGCCAGCACGTTCGAGACCGGGGGTCAGCCCCAGCATTTT. Protein product: CASTFETGGQPQHF.

V usage is TRBV10-3 and J usage is TRBJ1-4; a weak D match, TRBD1 (6 bases). Trimming took 4 bases from V and 7 from J, leaving 10 bases between them. Germline-derived CDR1 and CDR2 are ENHRY and SYGVKD. The CDR3 spans 13 residues. DNA of the CDR3: TGTGCCATCAGTGTGAAGGGGGGTGAAAAACTGTTTTTT. This sequence encodes CAISVKGGEKLFF.

The chain carries TRBV27 and TRBJ2-1; 10 nucleotides match TRBD2. Germline loops: CDR1 MNHEY, CDR2 SMNVEV (reference sequence). The CDR3 contains 16 residues. V shed 2 bases, J shed 4 bases, and the junction held 5 bases outside the gene matches. The CDR3 loop is CASSLAFSGGYNEQFF. CDR3 DNA: TGTGCCAGCAGTTTAGCGTTTAGCGGGGGGTACAATGAGCAGTTCTTC.

The genes are TRBV6-6 and TRBJ1-3, with D hard to call. Trimming took off 2 bases at V and 2 bases at J, with 10 bases between the two ends. The CDR3 spans 15 residues. Germline V gene lookup returns CDR1 MNHNY and CDR2 SVGAGI (reference sequence). The CDR3 reads CASSYDYRPGNTIYF. Here the CDR3 DNA reads TGTGCCAGCAGTTACGACTATCGCCCTGGAAACACCATATATTTT.

CDR3 DNA sequence: TGTGCCAGCAGCCCGACCGGGATGTCAACAACTGAAGCTTTCTTT. This encodes CASSPTGMSTTEAFF. This chain joins TRBV6-4 and TRBJ1-1; no clear D. The CDR3 spans 15 residues. Trimming stripped 6 bases from V and 5 bases from J, with 19 bases between. From germline, CDR1 is MRHNA and CDR2 SNTAGT.

This rearrangement joins TRBV5-1 to TRBJ2-7; the D call may be TRBD1 or TRBD2 (6 bases each). Germline CDR1 SGHRS, CDR2 YFSETQ. The V end lost 1 base, the J end lost 2 bases, and 10 bases lay between the germline ends. CDR3 length: 14 residues. The CDR3 here is CASSLRGEPYEQYF. CDR3 DNA: TGCGCCAGCAGCTTGAGGGGGGAGCCCTACGAGCAGTACTTC.

The CDR3 region has the DNA TGTGCCAGTAGTAGGACGGGACGGCTCACAGATACGCAGTATTTT. Translated, it gives CASSRTGRLTDTQYF. V usage is TRBV19 and J usage is TRBJ2-3; the D call may be TRBD1 or TRBD2 (5 bases each). The V end was cut by 4 bases, the J end by 2 bases, with 13 bases between. CDR1 and CDR2 from the germline V gene are LNHDA and SQIVND (reference sequence). The CDR3 runs to 15 residues.

This clone showed up just once. For the CDR3, the DNA is TGCGCCAGCAGCTTGCTCCCGTCCTATGGCTACACCTTC. Translated, it gives CASSLLPSYGYTF. The V and J genes are TRBV5-1 and TRBJ1-2; D not resolved. This CDR3 has 13 residues. Trimming cost V 1 base and J 4 bases, with 8 bases left between them. Germline V gene sequence: CDR1 SGHRS, CDR2 YFSETQ.

The J gene is TRBJ1-1, the V gene TRBV21-1; the D call of TRBD1 is as the table states it, not checked on the DNA. TRBV21-1 is designated a pseudogene. This CDR3 has 17 amino acids. The CDR3 DNA reads TGTGCCAGCAGCAAATTCGGGACAGGGGGAATGAACACTGAAGCTTTCTTT. It yields the protein CASSKFGTGGMNTEAFF.

J is TRBJ2-7 and V is TRBV27, with D possibly TRBD2 on 7 matching bases. This CDR3 is 13 amino acids long. Deletions cut 8 bases from V and 2 bases from J, with 13 bases between. Germline CDR1 reads MNHEY; CDR2 reads SMNVEV (reference sequence). As DNA, the CDR3 is TGTGCCAGCTATGGGGGGGACACCTACGAGCAGTACTTC. Protein: CASYGGDTYEQYF.

CDR3 loop: CASSTTGQDYTEAFF. CDR3 bases: TGTGCCAGCAGCACCACGGGACAGGACTACACTGAAGCTTTCTTT. This chain connects TRBV7-2 to TRBJ1-1; 8 bases are a match to TRBD1. With V trimmed by 5 bases and J by 3 bases, 8 bases remained unmatched. CDR1 is SGHTA and CDR2 is FQGNSA in the germline V gene. The CDR3 has 15 residues.

In DNA, the CDR3 is TGTGCCAGCACTTCGGCGGGGAATGAAAAACTGTTTTTT. It yields the protein CASTSAGNEKLFF. The V call is TRBV28, the J call TRBJ1-4; unclear D gene. Trimming took off 7 bases at V and 5 bases at J, with 11 bases between the two ends. Germline loops: CDR1 MDHEN, CDR2 SYDVKM. The CDR3 consists of 13 residues.